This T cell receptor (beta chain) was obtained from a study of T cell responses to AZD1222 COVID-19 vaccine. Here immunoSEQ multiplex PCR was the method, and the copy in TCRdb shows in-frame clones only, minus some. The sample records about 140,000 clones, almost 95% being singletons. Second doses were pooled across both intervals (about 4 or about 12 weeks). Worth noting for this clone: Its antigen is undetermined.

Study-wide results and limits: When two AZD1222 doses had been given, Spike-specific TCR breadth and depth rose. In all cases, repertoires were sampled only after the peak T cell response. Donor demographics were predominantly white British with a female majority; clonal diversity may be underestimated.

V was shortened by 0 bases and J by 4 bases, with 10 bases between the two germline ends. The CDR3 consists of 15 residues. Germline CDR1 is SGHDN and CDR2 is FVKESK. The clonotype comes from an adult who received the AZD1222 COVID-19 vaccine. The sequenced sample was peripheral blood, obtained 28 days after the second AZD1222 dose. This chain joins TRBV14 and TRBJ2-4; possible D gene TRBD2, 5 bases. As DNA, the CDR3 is TGTGCCAGCAGCCAAGAGTCGGGAACTAAAAACATTCAGTACTTC. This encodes CASSQESGTKNIQYF.